This TCR beta chain is from a study of cytomegalovirus exposure and HLA in healthy donors. This PCR relied on a set of 60 Vbeta primers and 13 Jbeta primers. Using immunoSEQ multiplex PCR, the repertoire was profiled, and TCRdb retains in-frame clones only, with some absent. Counted here are around 150,000 clones, 80% occurring once; the ten biggest clones make up about 6.3%. V was clipped by 2 bases and J by 8 bases; unmatched bases: 8. The CDR3 sequence is 14 residues long. Germline V gene lookup returns CDR1 GTSNPN and CDR2 SVGIG (reference sequence). The receptor was isolated from a male donor in good health and CMV-seropositive. The chain employs TRBV30 and TRBJ2-3; 9 nucleotides agree with TRBD1. Sequenced input: PBMCs. The CDR3 sequence is CAWSHPDRGGTQYF. CDR3 nucleotide sequence: TGTGCCTGGAGTCACCCCGACAGGGGGGGTACGCAGTATTTT.